One TCR beta chain is described in this entry. Via MiXCR, TCRdb re-called the RT-PCR reads, giving one row per CDR3 protein. The sample carries hundreds of thousands of distinct CDR3 sequences, roughly 12% recorded once. This sample is drawn from a study of response to subunit inactivated influenza vaccine. This CDR3 has 17 amino acids. The germline V gene encodes CDR1 KGHDR and CDR2 SFDVKD. V lost 3 bases, J lost 0 bases, and 15 bases lay in between. This same sample was also part of a study on T cells expressing NK-cell markers. Per that study: Making the TCR beta cDNA relied on 5'RACE template switching with UMIs.

This material consisted of PBMCs from blood, taken on the day of vaccination. The sequence came from a man over 45 who received an inactivated influenza vaccine. The chain links TRBV24-1 to TRBJ2-3; D is perhaps TRBD2 (6 bases). The CDR3 DNA reads TGTGCCACCAGTGATGGGGGTGAGCGGGTGAGCACAGATACGCAGTATTTT. Protein: CATSDGGERVSTDTQYF.